This TCR beta chain was sequenced for a study of T cell repertoires in MIS-A myocarditis (dated by TCRdb to 2021 to 2024). With regard to this clone: Its antigen is currently not known. No much larger clone is present one base from it, and per-base qualities are unavailable.

The QIAamp DNA FFPE kit was used to extract genomic DNA from formalin-fixed paraffin-embedded autopsy tissue. TCRbeta CDR3 regions were amplified with the immunoSEQ bias-controlled multiplex PCR and sequenced at high throughput. In the authors' own workflow: CDR3 sequences were collapsed and filtered by the immunoSEQ vendor pipeline to quantify abundance and frequency of each unique TCRbeta CDR3. Dominant CDR3 amino acid sequences were clustered with SARS-CoV-2-specific ImmuneCODE TCRbeta sequences by CD-HIT at a 90% global sequence identity threshold. Clones were classed as hyperexpanded at frequencies of 0.1 to 1 and as large at frequencies of 0.01 to 0.1. For the dominant clones, CDR3 amino acid sequences and V and J gene assignments were confirmed with MiXCR. The R stringdist package was used to calculate Levenshtein distances between the patient clonotypes and the ImmuneCODE hits. TCRdb took over this immuneACCESS table, retaining in-frame rearrangements with V and J assigned. Such tables are incomplete; in checked studies, under half of the missing clones stem from an unresolved V gene, and the remainder is unexplained. V, J and clone size derive from that table, while D and trimming were established from the DNA sequence. This sample comprises 11,000 or so clones, roughly four fifths of them detected only once. Of the sample, 29% is held by the ten largest clones.

This TCR derives from a man between 18 and 29 years old with fulminant myocarditis from multisystem inflammatory syndrome in adults (MIS-A) after COVID-19. Sequencing was performed on right ventricle heart tissue obtained at autopsy. What the cell subset or site label conveys for this sample: cardiac tissue sample (left or right ventricle, interventricular septum, or pericardium).

The CDR3 here reads CASSFGLVAEAFF. The nucleotide sequence is given as TGTGCCAGCAGCTTCGGGCTGGTAGCTGAAGCTTTCTTT. This chain is built from TRBV7-2 and TRBJ1-1; confidence is insufficient to name the D gene. CDR1 is given as SGHTA and CDR2 as FQGNSA, both from the germline V gene. The junction shows trimming of 3 bases on V and 6 bases on J, plus 11 bases between the germline ends. Inclusive of the bounding cysteine and phenylalanine, the CDR3 is 13 residues long. Just the 39-base CDR3 DNA is kept, in frame starting at base 1.